This T cell receptor beta chain was obtained from a study of T cells in Graves' hyperthyroidism and ophthalmopathy. The length of the CDR3 is 14 residues. The V gene lost 5 bases and the J gene lost 5 bases, with 16 bases spanning the gap. Germline V lookup: CDR1 SGHRS, CDR2 YFSETQ. Amplification targeted TCR beta CDR3 regions from RNA transcripts. TCR CDR3 underwent first-round RT-PCR with the HTBI primer set. Each CDR3 protein is one row after TCRdb ran MiXCR on the multiplex PCR reads. The repertoire holds about half a million distinct CDR3 sequences, with 15% to 20% as singletons. For the diagnoses, clinical symptoms, serum thyroxine and TRAb, thyroid ultrasound and orbital computed tomography were used.

The chain recombines TRBV5-1 with TRBJ1-1; D unclear. The receptor was isolated from a woman in her 30s with Graves' ophthalmopathy. The sequenced sample was blood. The CDR3 DNA reads TGCGCCAGCAGTTCGTCCTCGGGAGTTACTGAAGCTTTCTTT. Translated, it gives CASSSSSGVTEAFF.